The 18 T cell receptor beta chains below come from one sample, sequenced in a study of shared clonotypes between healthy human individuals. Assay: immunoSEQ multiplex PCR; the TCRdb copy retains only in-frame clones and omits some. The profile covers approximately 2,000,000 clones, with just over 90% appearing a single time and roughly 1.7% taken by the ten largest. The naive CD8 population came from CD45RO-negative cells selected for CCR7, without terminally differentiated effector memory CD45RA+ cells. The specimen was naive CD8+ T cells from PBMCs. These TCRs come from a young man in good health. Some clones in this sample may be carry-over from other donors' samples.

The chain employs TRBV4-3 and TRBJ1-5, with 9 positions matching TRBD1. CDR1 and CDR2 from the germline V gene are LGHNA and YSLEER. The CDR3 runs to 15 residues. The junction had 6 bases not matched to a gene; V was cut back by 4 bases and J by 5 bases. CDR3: CASSPDRGWYQPQHF. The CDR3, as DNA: TGCGCCAGCAGCCCCGACAGGGGGTGGTATCAGCCCCAGCATTTT.

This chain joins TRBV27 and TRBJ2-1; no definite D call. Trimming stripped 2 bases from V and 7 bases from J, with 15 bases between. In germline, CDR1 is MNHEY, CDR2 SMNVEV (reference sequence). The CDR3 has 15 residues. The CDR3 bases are TGTGCCAGCAGTTTAGCTCCACCCGGACCTAATGAGCAGTTCTTC. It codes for CASSLAPPGPNEQFF.

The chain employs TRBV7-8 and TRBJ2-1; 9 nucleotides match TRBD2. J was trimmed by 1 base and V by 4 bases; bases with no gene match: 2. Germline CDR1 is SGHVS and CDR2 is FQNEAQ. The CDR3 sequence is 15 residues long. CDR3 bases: TGTGCCAGCAGCTCTCTAGCGGGGTCCTACAATGAGCAGTTCTTC. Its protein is CASSSLAGSYNEQFF.

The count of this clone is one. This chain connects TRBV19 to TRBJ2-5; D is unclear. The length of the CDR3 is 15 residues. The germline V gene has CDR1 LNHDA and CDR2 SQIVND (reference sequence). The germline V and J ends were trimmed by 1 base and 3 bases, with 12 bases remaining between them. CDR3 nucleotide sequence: TGTGCCAGTAGTATAGGGAGTCAGCTAGAAGAGACCCAGTACTTC. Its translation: CASSIGSQLEETQYF.

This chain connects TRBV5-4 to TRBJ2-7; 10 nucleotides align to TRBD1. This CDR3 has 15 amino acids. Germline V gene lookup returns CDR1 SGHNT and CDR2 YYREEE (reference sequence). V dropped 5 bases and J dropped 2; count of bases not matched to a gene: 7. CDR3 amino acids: CASRQGTGEAYEQYF. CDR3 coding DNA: TGTGCCAGCAGACAAGGGACAGGGGAGGCCTACGAGCAGTACTTC.

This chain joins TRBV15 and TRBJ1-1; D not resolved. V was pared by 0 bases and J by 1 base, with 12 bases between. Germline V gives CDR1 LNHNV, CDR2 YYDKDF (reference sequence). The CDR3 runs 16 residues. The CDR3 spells CATSRDSWSANTEAFF. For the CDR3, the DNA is TGTGCCACCAGCAGAGATTCATGGAGCGCGAACACTGAAGCTTTCTTT.

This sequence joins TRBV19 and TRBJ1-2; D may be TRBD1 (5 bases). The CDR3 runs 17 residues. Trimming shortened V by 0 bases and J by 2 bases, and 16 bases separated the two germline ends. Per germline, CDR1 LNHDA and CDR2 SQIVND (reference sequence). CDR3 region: CASSIDLSGAANYGYTF. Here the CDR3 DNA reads TGTGCCAGTAGTATAGATCTGAGTGGGGCAGCCAACTATGGCTACACCTTC.

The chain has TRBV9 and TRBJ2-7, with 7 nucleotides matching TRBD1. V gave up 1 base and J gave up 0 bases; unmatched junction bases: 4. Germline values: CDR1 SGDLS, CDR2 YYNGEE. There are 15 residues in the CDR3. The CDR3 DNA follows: TGTGCCAGCAGCGTAAGGGACAGCGGCTCCTACGAGCAGTACTTC. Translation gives CASSVRDSGSYEQYF. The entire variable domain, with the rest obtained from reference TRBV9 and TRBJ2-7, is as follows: DSGVTQTPKHLITATGQRVTLRCSPRSGDLSVYWYQQSLDQGLQFLIQYYNGEERAKGNILERFSAQQFPDLHSELNLSSLELGDSALYFCASSVRDSGSYEQYFGPGTRLTVT.

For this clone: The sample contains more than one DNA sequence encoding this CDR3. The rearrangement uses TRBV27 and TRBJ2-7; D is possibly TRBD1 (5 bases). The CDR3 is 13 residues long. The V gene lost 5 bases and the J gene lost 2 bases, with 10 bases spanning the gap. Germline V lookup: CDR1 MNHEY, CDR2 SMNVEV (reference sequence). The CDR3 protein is CASSPGSTYEQYF. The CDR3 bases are TGTGCCAGCAGTCCAGGGTCCACCTACGAGCAGTACTTC.

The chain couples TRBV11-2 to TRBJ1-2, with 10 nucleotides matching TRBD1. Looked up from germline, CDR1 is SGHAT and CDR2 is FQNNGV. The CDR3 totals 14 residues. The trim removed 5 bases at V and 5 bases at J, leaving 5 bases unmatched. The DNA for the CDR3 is TGTGCCAGCAGCGCGGGACAGGGGTATTATGGCTACACCTTC. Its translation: CASSAGQGYYGYTF.

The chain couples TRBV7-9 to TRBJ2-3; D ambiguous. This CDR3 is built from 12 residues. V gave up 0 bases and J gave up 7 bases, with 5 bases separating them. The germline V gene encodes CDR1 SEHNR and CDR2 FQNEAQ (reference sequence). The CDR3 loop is CASSLAPNTQYF. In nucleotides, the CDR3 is TGTGCCAGCAGCTTAGCACCCAATACGCAGTATTTT.

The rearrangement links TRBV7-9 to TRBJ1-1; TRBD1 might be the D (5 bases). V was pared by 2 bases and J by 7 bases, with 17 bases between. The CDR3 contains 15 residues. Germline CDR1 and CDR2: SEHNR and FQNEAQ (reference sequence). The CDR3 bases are TGTGCCAGCAGCTTACGCCCGGGGCGGGGGGTTGAAGCTTTCTTT. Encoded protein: CASSLRPGRGVEAFF. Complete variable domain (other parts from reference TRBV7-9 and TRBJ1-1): DTGVSQNPRHKITKRGQNVTFRCDPISEHNRLYWYRQTLGQGPEFLTYFQNEAQLEKSRLLSDRFSAERPKGSFSTLEIQRTEQGDSAMYLCASSLRPGRGVEAFFGQGTRLTVV.

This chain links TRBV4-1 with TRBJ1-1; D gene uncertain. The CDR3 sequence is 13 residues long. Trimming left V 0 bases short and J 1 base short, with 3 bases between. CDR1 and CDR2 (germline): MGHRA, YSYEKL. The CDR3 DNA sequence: TGCGCCAGCAGCCAAGAGAAGAACACTGAAGCTTTCTTT. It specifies CASSQEKNTEAFF.

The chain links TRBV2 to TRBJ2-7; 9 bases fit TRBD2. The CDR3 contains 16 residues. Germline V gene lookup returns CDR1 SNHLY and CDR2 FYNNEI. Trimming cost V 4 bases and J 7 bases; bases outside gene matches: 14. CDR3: CASSGATSGPSREQYF. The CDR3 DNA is TGTGCCAGCAGTGGAGCGACTAGCGGACCTTCTCGGGAGCAGTACTTC.

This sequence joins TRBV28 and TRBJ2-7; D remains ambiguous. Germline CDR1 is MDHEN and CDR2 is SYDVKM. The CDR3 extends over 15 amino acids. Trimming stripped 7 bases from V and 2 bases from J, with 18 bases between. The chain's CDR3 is CASNPSPFSPYEQYF. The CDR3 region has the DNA TGTGCCAGCAACCCGTCCCCCTTTTCCCCCTACGAGCAGTACTTC.

The DNA for the CDR3 is TGTGCCAGCAGCTATGCGGGGGGCAATGAGCAGTTCTTC. Translating gives CASSYAGGNEQFF. This sequence joins TRBV5-6 and TRBJ2-1; 8 nucleotides align to TRBD2. This CDR3 is built from 13 residues. V lost 3 bases, J lost 6 bases, and 2 bases stayed unmatched. Germline values: CDR1 SGHDT, CDR2 YYEEEE.

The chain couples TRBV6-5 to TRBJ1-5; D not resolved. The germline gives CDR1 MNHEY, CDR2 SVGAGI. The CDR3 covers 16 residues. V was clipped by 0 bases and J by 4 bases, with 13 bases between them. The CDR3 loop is CASSYSKWGINQPQHF. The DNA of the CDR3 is TGTGCCAGCAGTTACTCGAAGTGGGGTATAAATCAGCCCCAGCATTTT.

The CDR3 spells CASSPRDRGEETQYF. In nucleotides, the CDR3 is TGTGCCAGCAGCCCCCGGGACAGGGGGGAAGAGACCCAGTACTTC. The J gene is TRBJ2-5, the V gene TRBV9, with 11 bases lining up with TRBD1. V trimming: 4 bases; J trimming: 3 bases; junction bases outside the gene matches: 5. The CDR3 totals 15 residues. In germline, CDR1 is SGDLS, CDR2 YYNGEE.